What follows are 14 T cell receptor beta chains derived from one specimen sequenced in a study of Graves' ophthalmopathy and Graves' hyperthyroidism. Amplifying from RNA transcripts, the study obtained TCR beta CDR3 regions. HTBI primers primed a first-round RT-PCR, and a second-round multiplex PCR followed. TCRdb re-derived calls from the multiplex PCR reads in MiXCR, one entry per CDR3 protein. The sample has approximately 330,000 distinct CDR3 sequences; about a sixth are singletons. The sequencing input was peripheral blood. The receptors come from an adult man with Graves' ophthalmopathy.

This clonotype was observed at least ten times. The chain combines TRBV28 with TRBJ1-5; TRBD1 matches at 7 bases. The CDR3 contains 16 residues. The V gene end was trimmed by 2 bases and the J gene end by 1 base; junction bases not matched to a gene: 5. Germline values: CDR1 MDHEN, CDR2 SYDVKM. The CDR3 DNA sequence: TGTGCCAGCAGTTTACCAGGACAGGCAAGCAATCAGCCCCAGCATTTT. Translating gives CASSLPGQASNQPQHF.

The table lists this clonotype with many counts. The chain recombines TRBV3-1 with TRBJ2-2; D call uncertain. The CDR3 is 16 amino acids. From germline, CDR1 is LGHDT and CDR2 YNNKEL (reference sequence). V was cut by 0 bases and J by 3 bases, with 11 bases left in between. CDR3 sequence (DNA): TGTGCCAGCAGCCAAGATCGTGGCGGTCACACCGGGGAGCTGTTTTTT. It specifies CASSQDRGGHTGELFF. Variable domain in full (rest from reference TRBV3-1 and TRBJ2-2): DTAVSQTPKYLVTQMGNDKSIKCEQNLGHDTMYWYKQDSKKFLKIMFSYNNKELIINETVPNRFSPKSPDKAHLNLHINSLELGDSAVYFCASSQDRGGHTGELFFGEGSRLTVL.

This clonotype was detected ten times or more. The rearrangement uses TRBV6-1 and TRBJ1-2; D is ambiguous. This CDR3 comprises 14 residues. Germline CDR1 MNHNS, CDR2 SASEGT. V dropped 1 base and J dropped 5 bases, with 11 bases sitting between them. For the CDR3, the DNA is TGTGCCAGCAGTGAAGTGGTCGGTCCATATGGCTACACCTTC. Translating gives CASSEVVGPYGYTF.

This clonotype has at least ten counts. CDR3 region: CASSEGLAGASGANVLTF. The CDR3 nucleotides read TGTGCCAGCAGCGAGGGACTAGCGGGAGCCTCTGGGGCCAACGTCCTGACTTTC. V and J are TRBV9 and TRBJ2-6; 14 bases line up with TRBD2. The CDR3 is 18 amino acids. Germline CDR1 reads SGDLS; CDR2 reads YYNGEE. V gave up 3 bases and J gave up 0 bases; unmatched junction bases: 2.

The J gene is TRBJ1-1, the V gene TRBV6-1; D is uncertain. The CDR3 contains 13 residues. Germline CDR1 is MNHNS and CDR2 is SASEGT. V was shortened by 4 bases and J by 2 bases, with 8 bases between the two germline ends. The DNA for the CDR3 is TGTGCCAGCAGTGGCGGATTCAACACTGAAGCTTTCTTT. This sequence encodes CASSGGFNTEAFF.

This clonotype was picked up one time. CDR3 in amino acids: CASSSRWGQGETQYF. The CDR3 coding sequence is TGTGCCAGCAGCTCTCGGTGGGGACAGGGAGAGACCCAGTACTTC. The chain combines TRBV7-6 with TRBJ2-5; 9 bases agree with TRBD1. Unmatched junction bases numbered 7, after V lost 4 bases and J lost 4 bases. The CDR3 spans 15 residues. Germline V gene sequence: CDR1 SGHVS, CDR2 FNYEAQ.

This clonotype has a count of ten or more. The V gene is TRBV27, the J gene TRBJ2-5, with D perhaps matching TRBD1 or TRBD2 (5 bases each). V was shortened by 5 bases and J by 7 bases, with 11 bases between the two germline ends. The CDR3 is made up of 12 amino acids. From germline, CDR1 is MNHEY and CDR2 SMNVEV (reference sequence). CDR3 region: CASSPERGTQYF. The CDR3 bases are TGTGCCAGCAGTCCCGAGAGGGGGACCCAGTACTTC.

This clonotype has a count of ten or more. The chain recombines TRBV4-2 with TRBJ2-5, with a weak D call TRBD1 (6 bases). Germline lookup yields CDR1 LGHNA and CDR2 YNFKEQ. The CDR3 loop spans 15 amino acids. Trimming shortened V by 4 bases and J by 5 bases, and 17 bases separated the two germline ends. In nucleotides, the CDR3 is TGTGCCAGCAGCCTCCCCCAACAGGGAGTTGAGACCCAGTACTTC. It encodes CASSLPQQGVETQYF.

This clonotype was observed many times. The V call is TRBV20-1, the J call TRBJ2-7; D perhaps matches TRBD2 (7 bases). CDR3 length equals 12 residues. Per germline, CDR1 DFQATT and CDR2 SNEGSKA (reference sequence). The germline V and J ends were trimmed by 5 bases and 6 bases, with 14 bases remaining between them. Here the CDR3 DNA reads TGCAGTGCTGCCCCAGGGGAGGGCGAGCAGTACTTC. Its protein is CSAAPGEGEQYF.

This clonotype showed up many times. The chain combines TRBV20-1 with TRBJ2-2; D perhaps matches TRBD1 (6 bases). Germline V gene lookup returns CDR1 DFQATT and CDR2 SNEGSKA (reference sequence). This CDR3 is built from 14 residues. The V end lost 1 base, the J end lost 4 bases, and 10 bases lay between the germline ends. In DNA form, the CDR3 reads TGCAGTGCTAGAGGGGACAACCTCACCGGGGAGCTGTTTTTT. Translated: CSARGDNLTGELFF.

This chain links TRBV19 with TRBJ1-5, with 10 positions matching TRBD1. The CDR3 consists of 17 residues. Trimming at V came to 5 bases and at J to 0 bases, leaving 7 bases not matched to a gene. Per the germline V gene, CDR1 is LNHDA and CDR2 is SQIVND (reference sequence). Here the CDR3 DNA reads TGTGCCAGTAGTCCGATGACAGGGGGCAATAGCAATCAGCCCCAGCATTTT. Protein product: CASSPMTGGNSNQPQHF.

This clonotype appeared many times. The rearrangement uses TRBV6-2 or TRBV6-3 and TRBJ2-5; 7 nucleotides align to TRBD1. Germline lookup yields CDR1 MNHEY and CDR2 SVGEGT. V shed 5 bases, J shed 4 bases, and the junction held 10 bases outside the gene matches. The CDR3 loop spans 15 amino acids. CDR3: CASSTTDRDIETQYF. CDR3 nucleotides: TGTGCCAGCAGTACCACCGACAGGGACATAGAGACCCAGTACTTC.

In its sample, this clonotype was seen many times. The chain's CDR3 is CASSYRQQGLNTEAFF. The DNA of the CDR3 is TGTGCCAGCAGTTACCGCCAGCAGGGCCTGAACACTGAAGCTTTCTTT. The V and J genes are TRBV6-2 or TRBV6-3 and TRBJ1-1; maybe TRBD1 (5 bases). V shed 2 bases and J shed 0 bases, with 13 bases lying between them. Germline CDR1 is MNHEY and CDR2 is SVGEGT. The CDR3 totals 16 residues.

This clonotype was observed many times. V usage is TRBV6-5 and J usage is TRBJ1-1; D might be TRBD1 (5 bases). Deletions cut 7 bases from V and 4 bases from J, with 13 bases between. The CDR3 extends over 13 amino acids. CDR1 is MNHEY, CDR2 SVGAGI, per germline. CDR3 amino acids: CASKVQVSTEAFF. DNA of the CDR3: TGTGCCAGCAAAGTACAGGTTTCCACTGAAGCTTTCTTT.